A selection of T cell receptor beta chains follows, all from one sample in a study of response to subunit inactivated influenza vaccine. One entry per CDR3 protein, called by TCRdb with MiXCR from the RT-PCR reads. The data show 650,000 to 800,000 distinct CDR3 sequences, approximately 14% seen once. The sequenced sample was PBMCs from blood, obtained around 14 days before vaccination. These TCRs come from a man aged 50-60 years who received an inactivated influenza vaccine. CDR3s include the opening cysteine and the closing phenylalanine or tryptophan. The D gene is left open where the match is weak. Not every row has a clone size; where given, it reads once, few, many or a size class.

>TRBD1|TRBV29-1|NA|TRBJ2-5
TGCAGCGTTGAAAGACAGGGGATGGAGACCCAGTACTTC
CSVERQGMETQYF
>NA|TRBV13|NA|TRBJ2-1
TGTGCCAGCAGCTTAGGTCTGTCGGTGCTAGCGCCTAACAATGAGCAGTTCTTC
CASSLGLSVLAPNNEQFF
>NA|TRBV9|few|TRBJ1-2
TGTGCCAGCAGCGTAGAATGGGTTTCGGGGAGAGCGGGCTACACCTTC
CASSVEWVSGRAGYTF
>NA|TRBV12-3/TRBV12-4|many|TRBJ2-2
TGTGCCAGCAGCCCGGGACGGAAGGCCGGGGAGCTGTTTTTT
CASSPGRKAGELFF
>NA|TRBV12-3/TRBV12-4|few|TRBJ1-5
TGTGCCAGCAGTTCCGGGGTTTTGGGTCAGCCCCAGCATTTT
CASSSGVLGQPQHF
>NA|TRBV4-1|few|TRBJ1-2
TGCGCCAGCAGCCCAACCTCCCTGGGGATGGTTGGCTATGGCTACACCTTC
CASSPTSLGMVGYGYTF
>NA|TRBV29-1|many|TRBJ2-1
TGCAGCGTCGGATGGATAGGGAATGAGCAGTTCTTC
CSVGWIGNEQFF
>TRBD1|TRBV4-2|few|TRBJ2-1
TGTGCCAGCAGCCACAAGACAGGGGACAATGAGCAGTTCTTC
CASSHKTGDNEQFF
>TRBD2|TRBV27|NA|TRBJ2-7
TGTGCCAGCAGTCATCCGGGACTAGGCTACGAGCAGTACTTC
CASSHPGLGYEQYF
>NA|TRBV11-2|NA|TRBJ2-3
TGTGCCAGCAGCTTAACCTATCAAAACATCCATTTT
CASSLTYQNIHF
>NA|TRBV7-9|few|TRBJ2-3
TGTGCCAGCAGCCACCGTGATACGCAGTATTTT
CASSHRDTQYF
>NA|TRBV5-1|few|TRBJ2-3
TGCGCCAGCAGCTTGACAGGGCTGGGGATTACAGATACGCAGTATTTT
CASSLTGLGITDTQYF
>TRBD2|TRBV20-1|NA|TRBJ2-1
TGCAGTGCCCATATACTAGCGGGAGGGGACTACAATGAGCAGTTCTTC
CSAHILAGGDYNEQFF
>NA|TRBV6-5|few|TRBJ1-2
TGTGCCAGCAGTTCCACCGTCCGGGGCTATGGCTACACCTTC
CASSSTVRGYGYTF
>NA|TRBV12-3/TRBV12-4|few|TRBJ2-7
TGTGCCAGCAGTTTCTTGGTTAAGCAGTACTTC
CASSFLVKQYF